A single sample is the source of the 6 T cell receptor beta chains below, sequenced in a study of blood T cell repertoires in COVID-19. Some clones are missing from TCRdb's copy, which holds only in-frame ones; the method was immunoSEQ multiplex PCR. The table includes over 250,000 clones, 90% detected once. Material: PBMCs or T cells enriched from blood (not recorded which). The receptors derive from a man aged 55 to 70 who had recovered from COVID-19.

V usage is TRBV7-6 and J usage is TRBJ2-5; 14 bases map to TRBD2. Per germline, CDR1 SGHVS and CDR2 FNYEAQ. The J segment lost 2 bases and the V segment lost 5 bases, leaving 7 bases of the junction unmatched. CDR3 length: 17 amino acids. The DNA of the CDR3 is TGTGCCAGCAGCCCCGGACTAGCGGGGGGTCCTCAAGAGACCCAGTACTTC. It codes for CASSPGLAGGPQETQYF.

The chain joins TRBV5-5 to TRBJ1-2; D might be TRBD1 (6 bases). Trimming removed 1 base from V and 7 bases from J, with 17 bases in between. This CDR3 is 15 amino acids long. The V gene's germline CDR1 is SGHKS and CDR2 YYEKEE (reference sequence). The CDR3 sequence: CASSLLPRGEVGYTF. CDR3 nucleotides: TGTGCCAGCAGCTTGCTTCCCAGGGGAGAGGTTGGCTACACCTTC.

The J gene is TRBJ2-3, the V gene TRBV19; 9 nucleotides agree with TRBD2. The J segment lost 2 bases and the V segment lost 6 bases, leaving 3 bases of the junction unmatched. The germline gives CDR1 LNHDA, CDR2 SQIVND (reference sequence). The length of the CDR3 is 14 residues. CDR3 DNA: TGTGCCAGTAGGCGGGGGGGGGCCACAGATACGCAGTATTTT. Translating gives CASRRGGATDTQYF.

The V call is TRBV15, the J call TRBJ1-3; D call uncertain. Per the germline V gene, CDR1 is LNHNV and CDR2 is YYDKDF (reference sequence). CDR3 length: 12 residues. The germline V and J ends were trimmed by 3 bases and 7 bases, with 7 bases remaining between them. The CDR3 nucleotides are TGTGCCACCAGCAGGGGCCCCAACACCATATATTTT. It encodes CATSRGPNTIYF.

J is TRBJ2-7 and V is TRBV6-2 or TRBV6-3; TRBD2 is a possible D gene (5 bases). V was clipped by 3 bases and J by 3 bases, with 6 bases between them. CDR1 and CDR2 (germline): MNHEY, SVGEGT. The CDR3 covers 12 residues. The CDR3 region is CASSYDYYEQYF. CDR3 sequence (DNA): TGTGCCAGCAGTTATGACTACTACGAGCAGTACTTC.

V and J are TRBV7-9 and TRBJ1-2; D is undetermined. Trimming pared 1 base from V and 9 bases from J, leaving 12 bases between. CDR1 and CDR2 from the germline V gene are SEHNR and FQNEAQ (reference sequence). This CDR3 contains 13 residues. CDR3 bases: TGTGCCAGCAGCTTAGACAGCGGCCTGAGCTACACCTTC. It codes for CASSLDSGLSYTF.